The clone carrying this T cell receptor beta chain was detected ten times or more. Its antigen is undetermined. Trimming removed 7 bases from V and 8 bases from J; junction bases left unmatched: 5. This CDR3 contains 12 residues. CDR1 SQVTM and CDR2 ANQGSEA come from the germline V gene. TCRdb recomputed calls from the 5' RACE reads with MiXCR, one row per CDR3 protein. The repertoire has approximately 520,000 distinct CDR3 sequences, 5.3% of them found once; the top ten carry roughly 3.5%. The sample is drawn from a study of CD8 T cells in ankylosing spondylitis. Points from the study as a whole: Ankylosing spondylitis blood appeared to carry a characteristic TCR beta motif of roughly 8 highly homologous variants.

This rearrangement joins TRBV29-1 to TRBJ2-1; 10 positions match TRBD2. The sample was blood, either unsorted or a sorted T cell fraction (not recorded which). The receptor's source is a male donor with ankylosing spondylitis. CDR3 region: CSARTSGDEQFF. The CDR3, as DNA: TGCAGCGCCCGGACTAGCGGAGATGAGCAGTTCTTC.